The present TCR beta chain was sequenced within a study of cytomegalovirus exposure and HLA in healthy donors. This clone was found a few times. Trimming pared 4 bases from V and 2 bases from J, leaving 18 bases between. Germline loops: CDR1 SGHVS, CDR2 FQNEAQ. This CDR3 region has 17 residues. Primers included in the PCR were 60 Vbeta and 13 Jbeta primers. The method was immunoSEQ multiplex PCR; TCRdb's version includes in-frame clones alone and lacks a portion of them. The sample yields around 100,000 clones, about 68% seen once. V usage is TRBV7-8 and J usage is TRBJ2-4; TRBD2 might be the D (7 bases). This clonotype was sampled from a woman aged 40-49 years in good health and CMV-seropositive. Source material: PBMCs. CDR3 sequence reads: CASSSVRGALPKNIQYF. CDR3 DNA sequence: TGTGCCAGCAGCTCAGTCCGGGGGGCCCTACCCAAAAACATTCAGTACTTC.